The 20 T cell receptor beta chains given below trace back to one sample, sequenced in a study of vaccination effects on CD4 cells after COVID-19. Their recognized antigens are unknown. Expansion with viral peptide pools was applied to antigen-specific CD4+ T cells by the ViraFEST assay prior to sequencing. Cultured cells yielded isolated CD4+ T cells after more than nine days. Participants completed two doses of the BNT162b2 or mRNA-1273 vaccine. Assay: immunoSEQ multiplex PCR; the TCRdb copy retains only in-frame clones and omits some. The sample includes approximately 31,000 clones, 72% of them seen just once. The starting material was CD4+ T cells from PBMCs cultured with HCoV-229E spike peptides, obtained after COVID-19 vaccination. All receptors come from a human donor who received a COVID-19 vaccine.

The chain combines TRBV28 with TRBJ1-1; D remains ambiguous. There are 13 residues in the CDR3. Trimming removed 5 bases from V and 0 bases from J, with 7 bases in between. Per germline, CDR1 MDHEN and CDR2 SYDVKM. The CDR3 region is CASSLLMNTEAFF. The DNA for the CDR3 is TGTGCCAGCAGTCTGCTCATGAACACTGAAGCTTTCTTT.

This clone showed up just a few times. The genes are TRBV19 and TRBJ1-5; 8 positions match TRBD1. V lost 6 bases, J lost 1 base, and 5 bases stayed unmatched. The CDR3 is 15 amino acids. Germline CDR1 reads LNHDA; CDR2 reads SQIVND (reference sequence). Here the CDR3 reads CASRPDRVSNQPQHF. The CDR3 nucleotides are TGTGCCAGTAGACCGGACAGGGTCAGCAATCAGCCCCAGCATTTT.

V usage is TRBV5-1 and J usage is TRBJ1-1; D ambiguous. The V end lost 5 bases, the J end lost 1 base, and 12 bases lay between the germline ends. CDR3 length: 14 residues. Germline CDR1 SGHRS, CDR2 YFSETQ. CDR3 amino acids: CASRVRPGNTEAFF. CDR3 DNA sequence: TGCGCCAGCAGAGTCCGGCCGGGGAACACTGAAGCTTTCTTT.

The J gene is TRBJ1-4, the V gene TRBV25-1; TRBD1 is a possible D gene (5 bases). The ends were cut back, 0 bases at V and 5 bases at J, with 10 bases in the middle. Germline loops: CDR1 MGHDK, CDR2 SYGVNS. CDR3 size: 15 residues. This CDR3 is CASSEYGQGNEKLFF. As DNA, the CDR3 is TGTGCCAGCAGTGAATATGGGCAGGGAAATGAAAAACTGTTTTTT.

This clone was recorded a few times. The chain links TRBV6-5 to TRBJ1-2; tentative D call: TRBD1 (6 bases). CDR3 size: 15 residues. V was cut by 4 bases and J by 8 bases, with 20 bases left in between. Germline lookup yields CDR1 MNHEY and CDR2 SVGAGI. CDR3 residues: CASSWLGGARGGYTF. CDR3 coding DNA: TGTGCCAGCAGTTGGCTGGGGGGGGCGCGAGGGGGCTACACCTTC.

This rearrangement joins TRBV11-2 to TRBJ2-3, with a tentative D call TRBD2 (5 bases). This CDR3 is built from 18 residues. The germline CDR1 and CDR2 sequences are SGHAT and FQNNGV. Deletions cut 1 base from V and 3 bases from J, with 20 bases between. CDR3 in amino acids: CASSLGYIAGPTTDTQYF. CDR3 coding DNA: TGTGCCAGCAGCTTAGGTTACATCGCGGGTCCAACGACAGATACGCAGTATTTT. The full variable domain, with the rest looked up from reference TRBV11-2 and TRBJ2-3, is EAGVAQSPRYKIIEKRQSVAFWCNPISGHATLYWYQQILGQGPKLLIQFQNNGVVDDSQLPKDRFSAERLKGVDSTLKIQPAKLEDSAVYLCASSLGYIAGPTTDTQYFGPGTRLTVL.

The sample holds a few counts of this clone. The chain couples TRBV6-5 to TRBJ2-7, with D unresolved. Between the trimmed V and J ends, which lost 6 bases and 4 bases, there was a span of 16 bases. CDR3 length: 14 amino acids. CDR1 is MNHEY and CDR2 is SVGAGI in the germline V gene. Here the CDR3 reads CASRRTATSYEQYF. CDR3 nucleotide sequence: TGTGCCAGCAGGAGGACCGCGACCTCATACGAGCAGTACTTC.

The CDR3 bases are TGCAGCACATCCCCTGGACAGGGGGCGGGGGAGCAGTACTTC. Translated, it gives CSTSPGQGAGEQYF. The V gene is TRBV29-1, the J gene TRBJ2-7, with 11 bases fitting TRBD1. There are 14 residues in the CDR3. Per the germline V gene, CDR1 is SQVTM and CDR2 is ANQGSEA. V was pared by 8 bases and J by 7 bases, with 13 bases of the junction left unmatched.

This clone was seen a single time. CDR3 loop: CASSALDNQETQYF. CDR3 bases: TGCGCCAGCAGTGCTCTGGACAACCAAGAGACCCAGTACTTC. The chain carries TRBV10-2 and TRBJ2-5, with D tentatively TRBD1 (5 bases). V was shortened by 4 bases and J by 0 bases, with 9 bases between the two germline ends. The CDR3 is made up of 14 amino acids. The germline V gene encodes CDR1 WSHSY and CDR2 SAAADI.

The CDR3 region has the DNA TGTGCCAGCAGCTTACAACGAAAACAAGAGACCCAGTACTTC. As protein: CASSLQRKQETQYF. This chain uses TRBV13 with TRBJ2-5, with unresolved D. Trimming took off 2 bases at V and 2 bases at J, with 9 bases between the two ends. Germline V gives CDR1 PRHDT, CDR2 FYEKMQ (reference sequence). The CDR3 has 14 amino acids.

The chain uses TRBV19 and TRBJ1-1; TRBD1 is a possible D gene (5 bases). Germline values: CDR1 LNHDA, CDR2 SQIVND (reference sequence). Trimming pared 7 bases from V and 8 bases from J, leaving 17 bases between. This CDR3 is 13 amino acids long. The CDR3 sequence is CASNNQGTYEAFF. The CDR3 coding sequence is TGTGCCAGTAATAATCAGGGAACCTACGAAGCTTTCTTT. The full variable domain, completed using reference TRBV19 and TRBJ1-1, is DGGITQSPKYLFRKEGQNVTLSCEQNLNHDAMYWYRQDPGQGLRLIYYSQIVNDFQKGDIAEGYSVSREKKESFPLTVTSAQKNPTAFYLCASNNQGTYEAFFGQGTRLTVV.

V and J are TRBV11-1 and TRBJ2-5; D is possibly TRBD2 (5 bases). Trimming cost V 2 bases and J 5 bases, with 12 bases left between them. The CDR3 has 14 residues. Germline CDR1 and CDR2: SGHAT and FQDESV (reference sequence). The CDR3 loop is CASSLTVRGETQYF. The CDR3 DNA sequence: TGTGCCAGCAGCTTAACGGTACGCGGGGAGACCCAGTACTTC.

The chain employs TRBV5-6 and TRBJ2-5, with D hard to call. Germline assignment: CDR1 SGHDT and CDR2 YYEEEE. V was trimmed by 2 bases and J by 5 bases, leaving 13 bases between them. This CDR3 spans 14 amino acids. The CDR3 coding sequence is TGTGCCAGCAGCTTCGATTCTGGGCTGGAGACCCAGTACTTC. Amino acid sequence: CASSFDSGLETQYF.

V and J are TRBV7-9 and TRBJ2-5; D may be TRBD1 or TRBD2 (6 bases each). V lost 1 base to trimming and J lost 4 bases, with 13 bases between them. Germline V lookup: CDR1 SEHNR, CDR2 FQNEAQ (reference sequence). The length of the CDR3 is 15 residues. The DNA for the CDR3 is TGTGCCAGCAGCTTAGGGGCTGGGGGGCCAGAGACCCAGTACTTC. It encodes CASSLGAGGPETQYF. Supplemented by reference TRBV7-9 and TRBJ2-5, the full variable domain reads DTGVSQNPRHKITKRGQNVTFRCDPISEHNRLYWYRQTLGQGPEFLTYFQNEAQLEKSRLLSDRFSAERPKGSFSTLEIQRTEQGDSAMYLCASSLGAGGPETQYFGPGTRLLVL.

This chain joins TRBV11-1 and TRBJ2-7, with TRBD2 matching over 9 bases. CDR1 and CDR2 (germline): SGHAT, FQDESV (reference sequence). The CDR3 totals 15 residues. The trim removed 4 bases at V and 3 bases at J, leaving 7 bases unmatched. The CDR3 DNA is TGTGCCAGCAGCTCCAGACTAGCGGAGTTCTACGAGCAGTACTTC. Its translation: CASSSRLAEFYEQYF.

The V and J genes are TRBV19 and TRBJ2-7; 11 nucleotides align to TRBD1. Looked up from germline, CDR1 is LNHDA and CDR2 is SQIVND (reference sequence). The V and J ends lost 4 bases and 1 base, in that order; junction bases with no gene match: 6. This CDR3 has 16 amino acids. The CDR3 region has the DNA TGTGCCAGTAGTAGAGGACAGGGGGCAAGTTCCTACGAGCAGTACTTC. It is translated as CASSRGQGASSYEQYF.

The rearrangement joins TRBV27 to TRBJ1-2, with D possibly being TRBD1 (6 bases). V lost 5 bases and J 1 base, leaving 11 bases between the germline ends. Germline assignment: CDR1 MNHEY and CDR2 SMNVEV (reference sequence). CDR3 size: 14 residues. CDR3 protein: CASSRGQRNYGYTF. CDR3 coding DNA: TGTGCCAGCAGTCGTGGACAGCGTAACTATGGCTACACCTTC.

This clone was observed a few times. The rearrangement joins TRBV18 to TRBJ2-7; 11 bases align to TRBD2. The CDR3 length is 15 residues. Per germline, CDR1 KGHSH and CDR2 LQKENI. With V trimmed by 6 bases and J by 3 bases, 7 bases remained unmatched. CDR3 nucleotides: TGTGCCAGCTCCCATACTAGCGGGAGTAACTACGAGCAGTACTTC. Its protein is CASSHTSGSNYEQYF.

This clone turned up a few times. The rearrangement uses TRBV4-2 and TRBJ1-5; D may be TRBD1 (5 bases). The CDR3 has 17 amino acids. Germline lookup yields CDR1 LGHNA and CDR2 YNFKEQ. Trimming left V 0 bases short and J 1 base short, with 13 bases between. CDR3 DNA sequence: TGTGCCAGCAGCCAAGATGGGGCAGGGTTGAGCAATCAGCCCCAGCATTTT. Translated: CASSQDGAGLSNQPQHF.

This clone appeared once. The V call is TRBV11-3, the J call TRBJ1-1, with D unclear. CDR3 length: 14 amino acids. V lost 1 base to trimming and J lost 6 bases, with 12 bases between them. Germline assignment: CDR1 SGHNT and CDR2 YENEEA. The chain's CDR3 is CASSLAFVGAEAFF. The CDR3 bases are TGTGCCAGCAGCTTAGCGTTCGTCGGGGCTGAAGCTTTCTTT.